Following are 18 T cell receptor beta chains from one sample sequenced in a study of T cell responses to AZD1222 COVID-19 vaccine. Profiling relied on immunoSEQ multiplex PCR, and the TCRdb table lists in-frame clones only, not all of them. Of 100,000 to 130,000 clones in the sample, around 92% are singletons; the top ten hold around 8.6%. This specimen consisted of peripheral blood, obtained 28 days after the second AZD1222 dose. The receptor source for this set is an adult who received the AZD1222 COVID-19 vaccine.

The chain uses TRBV4-3 and TRBJ1-1, with unresolved D. CDR3 length: 14 residues. The germline V gene has CDR1 LGHNA and CDR2 YSLEER. V was pared by 3 bases and J by 1 base, with 9 bases between. The DNA of the CDR3 is TGCGCCAGCAGCCAGGGTCGCAGGAACACTGAAGCTTTCTTT. This codes for CASSQGRRNTEAFF.

The CDR3 sequence is CASSLDGAQRETQYF. DNA for the CDR3: TGTGCCAGCAGCTTGGACGGGGCTCAACGAGAGACCCAGTACTTC. V usage is TRBV5-8 and J usage is TRBJ2-5; D assignment may be TRBD1 or TRBD2 (5 bases each). The CDR3 has 15 amino acids. Germline CDR1 SGHTS, CDR2 YDEGEE. The germline V and J ends were trimmed by 0 bases and 4 bases, with 13 bases remaining between them.

The chain recombines TRBV28 with TRBJ2-3, with D possibly matching TRBD2 (7 bases). Per the germline V gene, CDR1 is MDHEN and CDR2 is SYDVKM. The CDR3 contains 15 residues. The germline V and J ends were trimmed by 5 bases and 3 bases, with 15 bases remaining between them. The CDR3 region is CASSPGGGGTDTQYF. The CDR3 DNA reads as TGTGCCAGCAGTCCTGGGGGGGGCGGTACAGATACGCAGTATTTT.

V gene TRBV3-1 (or the pseudogene TRBV3-2) combines with J gene TRBJ2-2; 16 nucleotides match TRBD2. Germline CDR1 reads LGHDT; CDR2 reads YNNKEL (reference sequence). The CDR3 is 21 amino acids. J lost 5 bases, V lost 4 bases, and 16 bases had no gene match. CDR3 sequence reads: CASSPRFSGLAGGPSTGELFF. The CDR3 DNA reads as TGTGCCAGCAGCCCCAGATTCTCGGGACTAGCGGGAGGGCCATCAACCGGGGAGCTGTTTTTT.

The chain has TRBV7-2 and TRBJ2-1, with unresolved D. The CDR3 runs to 13 residues. Trimming took off 4 bases at V and 7 bases at J, with 11 bases between the two ends. Germline V lookup: CDR1 SGHTA, CDR2 FQGNSA. CDR3 region: CASSSNKGNEQFF. Written as DNA, the CDR3 is TGTGCCAGCAGCTCGAACAAGGGAAATGAGCAGTTCTTC.

The chain links TRBV28 to TRBJ2-5, with D perhaps being TRBD1 or TRBD2 (6 bases each). CDR1 MDHEN and CDR2 SYDVKM come from the germline V gene. The CDR3 loop spans 15 amino acids. Trimming cost V 5 bases and J 5 bases, with 18 bases left between them. The CDR3, as DNA: TGTGCCAGCAGTACCACACAGGGACTCGGGGAGACCCAGTACTTC. This gives the protein CASSTTQGLGETQYF.

The J gene is TRBJ2-3, the V gene TRBV5-5; D call uncertain. Germline V CDR1 and CDR2: SGHKS, YYEKEE (reference sequence). With 2 bases removed from V and 4 bases from J, the gap between germline ends came to 14 bases. The CDR3 contains 15 residues. CDR3 coding DNA: TGTGCCAGCAGCTTTGTTCCGGTTAGGGCAGATACGCAGTATTTT. This codes for CASSFVPVRADTQYF. The entire variable domain, with the rest obtained from reference TRBV5-5 and TRBJ2-3, is as follows: DAGVTQSPTHLIKTRGQQVTLRCSPISGHKSVSWYQQVLGQGPQFIFQYYEKEERGRGNFPDRFSARQFPNYSSELNVNALLLGDSALYLCASSFVPVRADTQYFGPGTRLTVL.

The chain has TRBV19 and TRBJ1-4; 7 bases are a match to TRBD1. This CDR3 comprises 15 residues. CDR1 is LNHDA and CDR2 is SQIVND in the germline V gene (reference sequence). After removal of 4 bases from V and 4 bases from J, the junction contained 6 bases not matched to a gene. The CDR3 nucleotides are TGTGCCAGTAGTACCCTGACAGGGATTAATGAAAAACTGTTTTTT. Translated: CASSTLTGINEKLFF.

The chain combines TRBV3-1 (or the pseudogene TRBV3-2) with TRBJ1-2; D is unclear. In germline, CDR1 is LGHDT, CDR2 YNNKEL (reference sequence). The CDR3 contains 12 residues. The V end lost 3 bases, the J end lost 6 bases, and 8 bases lay between the germline ends. The CDR3 DNA reads as TGTGCCAGCAGCCAGCGAGCGGATGGCTACACCTTC. Translating it yields CASSQRADGYTF.

The chain joins TRBV6-2 or TRBV6-3 to TRBJ1-4; TRBD1 matches 7 bases. The ends lost 6 bases at V and 4 bases at J; junction bases unmatched: 5. The CDR3 length is 14 residues. The germline V gene has CDR1 MNHEY and CDR2 SVGEGT. The DNA for the CDR3 is TGTGCCAGCAGCCCGGGACAGTTTAATGAAAAACTGTTTTTT. Translation gives CASSPGQFNEKLFF.

The rearrangement joins TRBV10-1 to TRBJ2-7; D might be TRBD1 (6 bases). Germline loops: CDR1 WNHNN, CDR2 SYGVQD (reference sequence). The CDR3 is made up of 9 amino acids. Between the trimmed V and J ends, which lost 9 bases and 6 bases, there was a span of 6 bases. For the CDR3, the DNA is TGCGCCAGGGGGGCCGAGCAGTACTTC. Its protein is CARGAEQYF.

V gene TRBV5-1 combines with J gene TRBJ2-7; TRBD1 agrees at 12 bases. V shed 2 bases and J 6 bases; nucleotides not matched to a gene: 6. The CDR3 runs to 15 residues. CDR1 and CDR2 from the germline V gene are SGHRS and YFSETQ. CDR3 in amino acids: CASSLTGQGAREQYF. The CDR3 bases are TGCGCCAGCAGCTTAACGGGACAGGGGGCGCGCGAGCAGTACTTC.

This chain uses TRBV4-2 with TRBJ1-1; perhaps TRBD1 as D (6 bases). CDR1 and CDR2 from the germline V gene are LGHNA and YNFKEQ. The CDR3 is 15 amino acids. Trimming removed 4 bases at V and 4 bases at J, with 16 bases between. CDR3 protein: CASSPNRDSGTEAFF. CDR3 nucleotide sequence: TGTGCCAGCAGCCCGAACAGGGACTCAGGCACTGAAGCTTTCTTT.

The genes are TRBV18 and TRBJ1-6; TRBD1 aligns across 7 bases. This CDR3 is built from 14 residues. Germline loops: CDR1 KGHSH, CDR2 LQKENI. With 3 bases clipped from V and 7 bases from J, the junction kept 3 bases outside the gene matches. CDR3 protein: CASSPRDSNSPLHF. CDR3 DNA sequence: TGTGCCAGCTCACCCCGGGACAGCAATTCACCCCTCCACTTT.

This clone is medium-sized (0.01 to 0.1%) within its sample. This rearrangement joins TRBV27 to TRBJ1-5; D remains ambiguous. V was trimmed by 5 bases and J by 0 bases, leaving 8 bases between them. The CDR3 extends over 14 amino acids. Germline CDR1 MNHEY, CDR2 SMNVEV (reference sequence). The CDR3 DNA reads as TGTGCCAGCAGTCGCGGGGTTAGCAATCAGCCCCAGCATTTT. As protein: CASSRGVSNQPQHF.

The chain has TRBV27 and TRBJ1-6; D not certain. CDR3 size: 14 residues. Germline V CDR1 and CDR2: MNHEY, SMNVEV (reference sequence). Trimming removed 6 bases at V and 6 bases at J, with 12 bases between. For the CDR3, the DNA is TGTGCCAGCAGCCCCGGCCGGATTAATTCACCCCTCCACTTT. Translation gives CASSPGRINSPLHF.

V and J are TRBV29-1 and TRBJ1-1, with 7 bases aligning to TRBD1. Trimming took 5 bases from V and 8 from J; bases not matched to a gene: 8. Germline assignment: CDR1 SQVTM and CDR2 ANQGSEA. This CDR3 region has 12 residues. The CDR3 DNA follows: TGCAGCGTTTCCCCACAGGGGAGAGAAGCTTTCTTT. Protein product: CSVSPQGREAFF.

The chain employs TRBV5-4 and TRBJ2-3; 7 bases agree with TRBD2. CDR1 and CDR2 from the germline V gene are SGHNT and YYREEE (reference sequence). The V gene end was trimmed by 4 bases and the J gene end by 6 bases; junction bases not matched to a gene: 11. The CDR3 has 15 amino acids. CDR3 DNA: TGTGCCAGCAGCCGCACGGCGGGGGAGTGGGATACGCAGTATTTT. Translating it yields CASSRTAGEWDTQYF.